This T cell receptor beta chain was identified in a study of siplizumab effects on memory and regulatory T cells. Findings and limits, study-wide: Only a minor fraction of alloreactive clones mapped to unstimulated subsets. Mappable alloreactive CD4+ clones came from Treg cells about 66% of the time on average with siplizumab, against under 30% in controls. Greater diversity than memory cells seemed evident in naive T cells, which also appeared to be major alloresponse contributors.

Trimming took 2 bases from V and 7 from J, leaving 6 bases between them. There are 12 residues in the CDR3. The germline V gene encodes CDR1 LNHDA and CDR2 SQIVND (reference sequence). Worth noting for this clone: Its target is not known.

Sequencing used immunoSEQ multiplex PCR; TCRdb keeps in-frame clones, though not all of them. The sample consists of some 100,000 clones, roughly 94% of them appearing once. The material sequenced was non-Treg CD4+ T cells sorted from blood. This receptor was identified in a human donor in good health. The chain recombines TRBV19 with TRBJ2-1, with no clear D. The DNA for the CDR3 is TGTGCCAGTAGTATATTGAGTAATGAGCAGTTCTTC. Protein: CASSILSNEQFF.